This T cell receptor beta chain came from a study of shared clonotypes between healthy human individuals. Study information: The donor group consisted of a couple of women and a few men, aged 18 to 49. There were three CD4 naive, three CD4 memory, two CD8 naive and one CD8 memory plates per donor.

Measured with immunoSEQ multiplex PCR; TCRdb has only the in-frame clones, and not every one. This table holds around 2.1 million clones, more than 85% found once. CDR3 length: 16 amino acids. In germline, CDR1 is SGHAT, CDR2 FQNNGV. With 1 base removed from V and 6 bases from J, the gap between germline ends came to 18 bases. Naive CD8 populations comprised CD45RO-negative cells positively selected for CCR7, excluding terminally differentiated effector memory CD45RA+ cells. The sequenced sample was naive CD8+ T cells from PBMCs. The TCR comes from a man between 18 and 35 years old in good health. Some clones in this sample may be carry-over from other donors' samples. The chain is built from TRBV11-2 and TRBJ1-1, with a possible D match to TRBD1 (6 bases). CDR3 sequence reads: CASSLGLGQGFAEAFF. CDR3 bases: TGTGCCAGCAGCTTAGGACTGGGTCAGGGGTTTGCTGAAGCTTTCTTT.